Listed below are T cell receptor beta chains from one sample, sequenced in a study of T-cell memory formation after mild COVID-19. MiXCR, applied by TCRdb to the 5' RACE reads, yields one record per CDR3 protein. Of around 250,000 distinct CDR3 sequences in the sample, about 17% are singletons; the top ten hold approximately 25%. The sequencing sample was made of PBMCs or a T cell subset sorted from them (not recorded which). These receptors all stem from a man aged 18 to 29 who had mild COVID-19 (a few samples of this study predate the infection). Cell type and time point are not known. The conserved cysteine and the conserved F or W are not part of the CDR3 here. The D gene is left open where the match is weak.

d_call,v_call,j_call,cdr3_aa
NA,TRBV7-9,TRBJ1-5,ASSPQGNNQPQH
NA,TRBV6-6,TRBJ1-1,ASSYSTNPEAF
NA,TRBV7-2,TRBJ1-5,ASSYDFGSNQPQH
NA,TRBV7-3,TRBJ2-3,ASSLYSEDTQY
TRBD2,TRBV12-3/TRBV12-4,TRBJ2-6,ASLGGAGANVLT
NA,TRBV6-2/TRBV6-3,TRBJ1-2,ASSYSAGAAGYT
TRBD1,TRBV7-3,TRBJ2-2,ASSRRPGTGFTGELF
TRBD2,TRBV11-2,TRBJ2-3,ASSLAVAGGRTDTQY
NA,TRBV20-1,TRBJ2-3,SSAGQSTDTQY
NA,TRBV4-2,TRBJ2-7,ASSQDRRFYEQY
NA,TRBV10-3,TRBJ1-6,AISEQGSSYNSPLH
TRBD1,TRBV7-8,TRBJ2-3,ASSSVGTGFTDTQY
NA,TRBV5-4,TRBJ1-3,ASSLAPAGGGRNTIY
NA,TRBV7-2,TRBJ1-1,ASSPLSGS
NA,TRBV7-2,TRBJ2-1,ASSLYSGRQF
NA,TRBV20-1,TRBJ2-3,SASRQGVEDTQY
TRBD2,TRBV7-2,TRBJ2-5,ASSGGAGSEETQY
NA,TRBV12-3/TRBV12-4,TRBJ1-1,ASSGSGWDTEAF
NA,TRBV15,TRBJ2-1,ATSSVARYNEQF
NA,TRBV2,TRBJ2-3,ASSAGTTGWDTQY
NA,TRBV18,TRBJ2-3,ASSPPGTPDTQY
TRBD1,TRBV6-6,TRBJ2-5,ASRTTGGGETQY
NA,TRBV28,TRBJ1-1,ASRGILAF
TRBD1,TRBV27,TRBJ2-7,ASSLGTGSRYEQY
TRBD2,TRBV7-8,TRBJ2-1,ASRHREGSYNEQF
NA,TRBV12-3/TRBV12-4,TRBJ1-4,ASSNVANEKLF
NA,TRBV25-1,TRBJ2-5,ASSETGSTQY
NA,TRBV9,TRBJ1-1,ASRGVGTEAF
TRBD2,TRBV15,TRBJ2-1,ATSSRLAGGGLHEQF
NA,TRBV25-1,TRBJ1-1,ASSEGPGWTEAF
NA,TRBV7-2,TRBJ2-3,ASSSLQGPGGSHTDTQY